A single sample gave rise to the 32 T cell receptor beta chains below, sequenced in a study of T cell repertoires in ileal Crohn's disease. Produced via immunoSEQ multiplex PCR; TCRdb's table is partial and in-frame only. This table has approximately 11,000 clones, approximately 77% appearing once. Time point indicated: neoterminal ileum biopsy at postoperative endoscopy, about 6 months after surgery. Sequencing used ileal tissue. The receptors originated from an adult with Crohn's disease.

The chain is built from TRBV5-1 and TRBJ2-3, with 7 bases matching TRBD1. The CDR3 consists of 16 residues. The J segment lost 1 base and the V segment lost 1 base, leaving 6 bases of the junction unmatched. Germline loops: CDR1 SGHRS, CDR2 YFSETQ. The CDR3 nucleotides read TGCGCCAGCAGCTTGTACAGGGGCCCTCGCACAGATACGCAGTATTTT. Translated, it gives CASSLYRGPRTDTQYF.

In its sample, this clone ranks as medium-sized. J is TRBJ2-7 and V is TRBV19; 10 bases are shared with TRBD2. The CDR3 length is 15 residues. CDR1 is LNHDA, CDR2 SQIVND, per germline (reference sequence). The junction had 5 bases not matched to a gene; V was cut back by 4 bases and J by 2 bases. The CDR3, as DNA: TGTGCCAGTAGTAAAGCGCTAGCGGGAGCCTACGAGCAGTACTTC. This sequence encodes CASSKALAGAYEQYF.

The genes are TRBV2 and TRBJ1-2; 7 positions match TRBD1. The CDR3 sequence is 12 residues long. V was pared by 2 bases and J by 8 bases, with 2 bases of the junction left unmatched. Germline lookup yields CDR1 SNHLY and CDR2 FYNNEI. The CDR3 spells CASSENRGGYTF. In DNA form, the CDR3 reads TGTGCCAGCAGTGAAAACAGGGGCGGCTACACCTTC.

This chain connects TRBV4-2 to TRBJ2-4; TRBD2 matches 13 bases. The junction had 8 bases not matched to a gene; V was cut back by 2 bases and J by 1 base. Germline V gene data show CDR1 as LGHNA and CDR2 as YNFKEQ. This CDR3 has 19 residues. In nucleotides, the CDR3 is TGTGCCAGCAGCCAACAACTAGCGGGAGGGGATTCGGCCAAAAACATTCAGTACTTC. It yields the protein CASSQQLAGGDSAKNIQYF.

The V call is TRBV6-5, the J call TRBJ2-5; D is perhaps TRBD2 (6 bases). This CDR3 is 13 amino acids long. CDR1 is MNHEY and CDR2 is SVGAGI in the germline V gene. Trimming removed 3 bases from V and 11 bases from J, with 16 bases in between. In nucleotides, the CDR3 is TGTGCCAGCAGTTATCCGGGGTCGGGAGAGCAGTACTTC. Protein sequence: CASSYPGSGEQYF.

CDR3 nucleotide sequence: TGTGCCCGCGGACAGGGTCGCAATCAGCCCCAGCATTTT. Translated, it gives CARGQGRNQPQHF. The rearrangement joins TRBV30 to TRBJ1-5; 8 nucleotides match TRBD1. The CDR3 length is 13 residues. V lost 8 bases to trimming and J lost 2 bases; unmatched junction nucleotides: 5. From germline, CDR1 is GTSNPN and CDR2 SVGIG (reference sequence). Looking up the rest from reference TRBV30 and TRBJ1-5 gives the full variable domain: SQTIHQWPATLVQPVGSPLSLECTVEGTSNPNLYWYRQAAGRGLQLLFYSVGIGQISSEVPQNLSASRPQDRQFILSSKKLLLSDSGFYLCARGQGRNQPQHFGDGTRLSIL.

The chain carries TRBV7-6 and TRBJ2-7, with TRBD2 as a possible D gene (6 bases). The CDR3 spans 14 residues. Germline CDR1 SGHVS, CDR2 FNYEAQ. Trimming cost V 3 bases and J 2 bases, with 11 bases left between them. CDR3 DNA: TGTGCCAGCAGCTTGGGAGGATCCCCCTACGAGCAGTACTTC. Protein: CASSLGGSPYEQYF.

This chain connects TRBV19 to TRBJ2-2; D possibly corresponds to TRBD2 (5 bases). Germline loops: CDR1 LNHDA, CDR2 SQIVND (reference sequence). The germline V and J ends were trimmed by 6 bases and 7 bases, with 15 bases remaining between them. The CDR3 consists of 14 residues. Here the CDR3 DNA reads TGTGCCAGTAGCACGGACTTTCGTCGCGGGGAGCTGTTTTTT. This codes for CASSTDFRRGELFF.

The chain joins TRBV19 to TRBJ2-1; D might be TRBD1 (6 bases). V lost 6 bases, J lost 4 bases, and 16 bases lay in between. The CDR3 is made up of 15 amino acids. Germline CDR1 is LNHDA and CDR2 is SQIVND (reference sequence). CDR3 region: CASSLHLGGYNEQFF. The CDR3, as DNA: TGTGCCAGTAGCCTTCATTTAGGGGGATACAATGAGCAGTTCTTC.

This clone was seen once. This chain's CDR3 is CASSFSGGSNTGELFF. As DNA, the CDR3 is TGTGCCAGCAGTTTCTCGGGGGGCTCGAACACCGGGGAGCTGTTTTTT. The chain carries TRBV27 and TRBJ2-2; possibly TRBD2 for D (7 bases). From germline, CDR1 is MNHEY and CDR2 SMNVEV (reference sequence). The germline V and J ends were trimmed by 3 bases and 0 bases, with 11 bases remaining between them. The CDR3 has 16 amino acids.

The genes are TRBV11-3 and TRBJ2-7; the match to TRBD1 covers 7 bases. This CDR3 contains 12 residues. The germline V gene encodes CDR1 SGHNT and CDR2 YENEEA. V was clipped by 2 bases and J by 6 bases; unmatched bases: 1. The CDR3 region has the DNA TGTGCCAGCAGCTTACCAGGGGGCGAGCAGTACTTC. Translating it yields CASSLPGGEQYF.

The chain joins TRBV10-1 to TRBJ2-1; 14 bases map to TRBD2. This CDR3 has 13 residues. After removal of 8 bases from V and 10 bases from J, the junction contained 4 bases not matched to a gene. Germline-derived CDR1 and CDR2 are WNHNN and SYGVQD (reference sequence). CDR3 nucleotide sequence: TGCGCCAGCGGGGGACTAGCGGGAGAGGAGCAGTTCTTC. Amino acids: CASGGLAGEEQFF.

This chain joins TRBV7-8 and TRBJ2-7; TRBD2 agrees at 14 bases. J was trimmed by 7 bases and V by 5 bases; bases with no gene match: 10. Germline CDR1 is SGHVS and CDR2 is FQNEAQ. CDR3 length: 16 residues. The CDR3, as DNA: TGTGCCAGCAGCGTAGGGGGACTAGCGGGAGTTTATGAGCAGTACTTC. Protein sequence: CASSVGGLAGVYEQYF.

To note about this clone: Mismatch with germline at one junction end may stem from a read error. V gene TRBV7-7 combines with J gene TRBJ2-2; possibly TRBD2 for D (5 bases). From germline, CDR1 is SSHAT and CDR2 FNYEAQ (reference sequence). This CDR3 contains 13 residues. Here the CDR3 DNA reads TGTGCTAGCAGCTTAGGGAGAAGCGGGGAGCTGTTTTTT. Translated: CASSLGRSGELFF.

The chain combines TRBV4-1 with TRBJ1-5; TRBD1 is a possible D gene (5 bases). Germline V gene data show CDR1 as MGHRA and CDR2 as YSYEKL. Trimming left V 2 bases short and J 2 bases short, with 10 bases between. The CDR3 length is 15 residues. CDR3 amino acids: CASSQSVQGNQPQHF. The DNA for the CDR3 is TGCGCCAGCAGCCAATCCGTACAGGGCAATCAGCCCCAGCATTTT.

This chain connects TRBV6-5 to TRBJ2-1, with D possibly matching TRBD2 (5 bases). V was trimmed by 4 bases and J by 8 bases, leaving 15 bases between them. Per germline, CDR1 MNHEY and CDR2 SVGAGI. This CDR3 has 14 residues. The CDR3 sequence: CASSFREGHDEQFF. DNA for the CDR3: TGTGCCAGCAGTTTTCGCGAGGGTCACGATGAGCAGTTCTTC.

The chain couples TRBV6-4 to TRBJ1-1; D gene unclear. V shed 4 bases and J shed 7 bases, with 13 bases lying between them. The CDR3 has 13 amino acids. Germline lookup yields CDR1 MRHNA and CDR2 SNTAGT. The CDR3 is CASSGGQEGEAFF. The CDR3 DNA reads TGTGCCAGCAGTGGCGGGCAGGAGGGTGAAGCTTTCTTT.

In its sample, this clone was seen a few times. The CDR3 sequence: CASSLANEQFF. CDR3 nucleotides: TGCGCCAGCAGCTTAGCAAACGAGCAGTTCTTC. This chain connects TRBV5-1 to TRBJ2-1; D not resolved. The ends were cut back, 2 bases at V and 10 bases at J, with 7 bases in the middle. This CDR3 has 11 residues. Germline V gene lookup returns CDR1 SGHRS and CDR2 YFSETQ.

The genes are TRBV7-9 and TRBJ2-5; 7 nucleotides match TRBD1. Per the germline V gene, CDR1 is SEHNR and CDR2 is FQNEAQ (reference sequence). The CDR3 has 15 amino acids. Losses at the gene ends were 5 bases for V and 5 bases for J; bases not matched to a gene: 11. CDR3 protein: CASSAQTGSMETQYF. The CDR3, as DNA: TGTGCCAGCAGCGCGCAGACAGGGTCCATGGAGACCCAGTACTTC.

This clone has only a few counts. This chain links TRBV18 with TRBJ2-1, with a weak D call TRBD2 (5 bases). The V end was cut by 3 bases, the J end by 0 bases, with 12 bases between. This CDR3 has 16 amino acids. Germline V CDR1 and CDR2: KGHSH, LQKENI. CDR3 sequence reads: CASSPSVGSSYNEQFF. CDR3 coding DNA: TGTGCCAGCTCACCGTCAGTGGGGAGCTCCTACAATGAGCAGTTCTTC.

V is TRBV25-1 and J is TRBJ2-7; 7 nucleotides line up with TRBD1. CDR3 length: 15 amino acids. Germline CDR1 is MGHDK and CDR2 is SYGVNS. The trim removed 0 bases at V and 5 bases at J, leaving 7 bases unmatched. The CDR3 reads CASSEYRQGRDEQYF. DNA of the CDR3: TGTGCCAGCAGTGAATATCGACAGGGACGGGACGAGCAGTACTTC.

The chain combines TRBV5-1 with TRBJ2-7, with TRBD2 matching 7 bases. This CDR3 is 14 amino acids long. The V gene's germline CDR1 is SGHRS and CDR2 YFSETQ. The junction had 8 bases not matched to a gene; V was cut back by 1 base and J by 7 bases. DNA of the CDR3: TGCGCCAGCAGCTTGTGGGGAGGGGTGGATGAGCAGTACTTC. It is translated as CASSLWGGVDEQYF.

The chain is built from TRBV7-2 and TRBJ2-7; 8 nucleotides match TRBD1. With 2 bases clipped from V and 0 bases from J, the junction kept 3 bases outside the gene matches. Germline assignment: CDR1 SGHTA and CDR2 FQGNSA. CDR3 length equals 15 residues. The CDR3 bases are TGTGCCAGCAGCTTAACGGACAGGGTCTCCTACGAGCAGTACTTC. Protein product: CASSLTDRVSYEQYF. Using reference TRBV7-2 and TRBJ2-7 for the parts outside the CDR3, the full variable domain is GAGVSQSPSNKVTEKGKDVELRCDPISGHTALYWYRQSLGQGLEFLIYFQGNSAPDKSGLPSDRFSAERTGGSVSTLTIQRTQQEDSAVYLCASSLTDRVSYEQYFGPGTRLTVT.

This clone was found once. V and J are TRBV14 and TRBJ1-1, with unresolved D. This CDR3 contains 14 residues. Looked up from germline, CDR1 is SGHDN and CDR2 is FVKESK. V lost 4 bases and J lost 1, with 10 bases in between. This CDR3 reads CASSLTAANTEAFF. In DNA, the CDR3 is TGTGCCAGCAGCCTTACAGCGGCGAACACTGAAGCTTTCTTT.

Worth noting for this clone: The identical CDR3 is also encoded by other nucleotide sequences in the sample. The V and J genes are TRBV30 and TRBJ1-2; tentatively, D is TRBD1 (5 bases). Germline values: CDR1 GTSNPN, CDR2 SVGIG (reference sequence). This CDR3 has 11 residues. The V and J ends lost 2 bases and 5 bases respectively, with 6 bases between them. The CDR3 coding sequence is TGTGCCTGGAGTCCAGGGTATGGCTACACCTTC. This sequence encodes CAWSPGYGYTF.

The gene calls are TRBV11-2 and TRBJ2-5, with D maybe TRBD1 (5 bases). V gave up 2 bases and J gave up 5 bases, with 15 bases separating them. The CDR3 loop spans 15 amino acids. Germline V CDR1 and CDR2: SGHAT, FQNNGV. CDR3 protein: CASSLFYGPGETQYF. The DNA for the CDR3 is TGTGCCAGCAGCTTATTCTATGGGCCAGGGGAGACCCAGTACTTC.

The genes are TRBV19 and TRBJ2-7, with 14 bases fitting TRBD2. J gave up 6 bases and V 10 bases, and 17 bases lay outside the gene matches. CDR3 size: 17 residues. Germline V gene data show CDR1 as LNHDA and CDR2 as SQIVND (reference sequence). This chain's CDR3 is CATSVGLAGVTIGEQYF. CDR3 DNA: TGTGCCACCTCAGTGGGACTAGCGGGAGTAACTATAGGCGAGCAGTACTTC.

The V gene is TRBV5-1, the J gene TRBJ2-3, with D perhaps matching TRBD2 (6 bases). The CDR3 loop spans 14 amino acids. Germline V gene data show CDR1 as SGHRS and CDR2 as YFSETQ. V was pared by 5 bases and J by 6 bases, with 16 bases between. The CDR3 sequence is CASSVRELPDTQYF. The CDR3 nucleotides are TGCGCCAGCAGTGTCCGGGAGCTCCCTGATACGCAGTATTTT.

The chain combines TRBV7-2 with TRBJ1-3, with D uncertain. Trimming removed 1 base at V and 0 bases at J, with 10 bases between. The CDR3 covers 16 residues. In germline, CDR1 is SGHTA, CDR2 FQGNSA. The CDR3 here is CASSLEPMSSGNTIYF. Written as DNA, the CDR3 is TGTGCCAGCAGCTTAGAGCCGATGAGCTCTGGAAACACCATATATTTT.

This chain uses TRBV15 with TRBJ1-3, with D unresolved. Germline V gene data show CDR1 as LNHNV and CDR2 as YYDKDF (reference sequence). The ends were cut back, 0 bases at V and 8 bases at J, with 8 bases in the middle. The CDR3 consists of 13 residues. The CDR3 sequence is CATSRDRGDTIYF. The CDR3 DNA is TGTGCCACCAGCAGAGATCGGGGAGACACCATATATTTT. Using reference TRBV15 and TRBJ1-3 for the parts outside the CDR3, the full variable domain is DAMVIQNPRYQVTQFGKPVTLSCSQTLNHNVMYWYQQKSSQAPKLLFHYYDKDFNNEADTPDNFQSRRPNTSFCFLDIRSPGLGDTAMYLCATSRDRGDTIYFGEGSWLTVV.

The sample holds a few counts of this clone. The chain links TRBV11-3 to TRBJ2-6; 10 nucleotides align to TRBD1. V lost 5 bases, J lost 2 bases, and 12 bases stayed unmatched. Germline V gene sequence: CDR1 SGHNT, CDR2 YENEEA. This CDR3 is 19 amino acids long. The CDR3 loop reads CASSPRSPGQGTGANVLTF. In DNA form, the CDR3 reads TGTGCCAGCAGCCCAAGGTCTCCGGGACAGGGGACTGGGGCCAACGTCCTGACTTTC.

The V and J genes are TRBV19 and TRBJ1-1, with 7 bases fitting TRBD1. J was trimmed by 0 bases and V by 10 bases; bases with no gene match: 5. CDR1 LNHDA and CDR2 SQIVND come from the germline V gene (reference sequence). The CDR3 is 13 residues long. CDR3 amino acids: CATGQEMNTEAFF. The CDR3 DNA is TGTGCCACAGGACAGGAAATGAACACTGAAGCTTTCTTT.